One sample yielded the 6 T cell receptor beta chains listed below, sequenced in a study of cytomegalovirus exposure and HLA in healthy donors (dated by TCRdb to the late 2010s). The library was made by the immunoSEQ multiplex PCR assay. For the multiplex PCR, a mixture combining 60 forward primers for TCR Vbeta segments and 13 reverse primers for TCR Jbeta segments was used. The immuneACCESS repertoire file appears here via TCRdb, limited to in-frame rearrangements. These files lack a portion of the clones; in checked studies, under half of the deficit traces to unresolved V genes, and the cause of the others is not known. Present in this sample are 200,000 or so clones, roughly 80% of which were seen just once. The ten largest account for about 3.1% of the sample. Sequenced: PBMCs. These receptors were obtained from a man aged 30 to 45 in good health and CMV-seronegative.

CDR3 sequence: CASRVVRVTDTQYF. In DNA form, the CDR3 reads TGTGCCAGCAGGGTAGTTCGCGTCACAGATACGCAGTATTTT. The gene calls are TRBV28 and TRBJ2-3; D not certain. The V end lost 6 bases, the J end lost 2 bases, and 12 bases lay between the germline ends. There are 14 residues in the CDR3. Germline V gene sequence: CDR1 MDHEN, CDR2 SYDVKM.

This clone appeared a few times. The gene calls are TRBV5-4 and TRBJ2-5; 7 bases agree with TRBD1. Unmatched junction bases numbered 6, after V lost 4 bases and J lost 0 bases. This CDR3 region has 15 residues. The germline V gene has CDR1 SGHNT and CDR2 YYREEE (reference sequence). The CDR3 protein is CASSTIDRDQETQYF. In nucleotides, the CDR3 is TGTGCCAGCAGCACCATCGACAGGGACCAAGAGACCCAGTACTTC.

V and J are TRBV5-6 and TRBJ2-3; 9 bases are a match to TRBD2. J gave up 6 bases and V 0 bases, and 5 bases lay outside the gene matches. This CDR3 comprises 15 residues. From germline, CDR1 is SGHDT and CDR2 YYEEEE. CDR3 region: CASSLDGGGADTQYF. CDR3 nucleotide sequence: TGTGCCAGCAGCTTGGATGGCGGGGGGGCCGATACGCAGTATTTT.

The chain couples TRBV19 to TRBJ2-2; unclear D gene. The V gene's germline CDR1 is LNHDA and CDR2 SQIVND (reference sequence). This CDR3 contains 11 residues. The V end was cut by 3 bases, the J end by 8 bases, with 4 bases between. CDR3 sequence: CASSIAGELFF. CDR3 DNA: TGTGCCAGTAGTATTGCGGGGGAGCTGTTTTTT.

This clone was seen a single time. The rearrangement links TRBV29-1 to TRBJ1-2, with D perhaps TRBD1 (6 bases). Germline V CDR1 and CDR2: SQVTM, ANQGSEA. The CDR3 has 12 residues. Trimming left V 7 bases short and J 6 bases short, with 15 bases between. CDR3 nucleotide sequence: TGCAGCGGAGGAGGGGGGGCCCATGGCTACACCTTC. The encoded protein is CSGGGGAHGYTF. Supplemented by reference TRBV29-1 and TRBJ1-2, the full variable domain reads SAVISQKPSRDICQRGTSLTIQCQVDSQVTMMFWYRQQPGQSLTLIATANQGSEATYESGFVIDKFPISRPNLTFSTLTVSNMSPEDSSIYLCSGGGGAHGYTFGSGTRLTVV.

This clone was recorded only once. The chain combines TRBV7-2 with TRBJ1-4; D may be TRBD1 (5 bases). This CDR3 has 15 amino acids. Trimming pared 5 bases from V and 5 bases from J, leaving 15 bases between. The germline V gene has CDR1 SGHTA and CDR2 FQGNSA. The CDR3 region has the DNA TGTGCCAGCAGCGCTGGTCGGGGGGGGAATGAAAAACTGTTTTTT. It yields the protein CASSAGRGGNEKLFF.